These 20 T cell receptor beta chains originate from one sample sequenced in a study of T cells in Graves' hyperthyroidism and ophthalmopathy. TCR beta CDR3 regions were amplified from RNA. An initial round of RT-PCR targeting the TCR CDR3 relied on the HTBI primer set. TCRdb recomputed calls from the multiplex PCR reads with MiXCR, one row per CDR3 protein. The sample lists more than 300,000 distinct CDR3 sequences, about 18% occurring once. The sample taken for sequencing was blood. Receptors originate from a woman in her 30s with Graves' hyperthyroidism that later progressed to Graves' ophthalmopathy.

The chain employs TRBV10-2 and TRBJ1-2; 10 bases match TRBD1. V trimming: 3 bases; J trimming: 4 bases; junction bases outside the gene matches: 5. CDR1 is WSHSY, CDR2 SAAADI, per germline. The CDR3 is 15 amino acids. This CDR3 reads CASSERTGGFYGYTF. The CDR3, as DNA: TGCGCCAGCAGTGAAAGGACAGGGGGATTCTATGGCTACACCTTC.

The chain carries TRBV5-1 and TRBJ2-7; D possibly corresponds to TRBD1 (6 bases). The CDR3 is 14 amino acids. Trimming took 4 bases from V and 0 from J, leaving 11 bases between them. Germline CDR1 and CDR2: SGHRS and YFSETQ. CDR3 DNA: TGCGCCAGCAGCCCGTGGGACACCTCCTACGAGCAGTACTTC. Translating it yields CASSPWDTSYEQYF.

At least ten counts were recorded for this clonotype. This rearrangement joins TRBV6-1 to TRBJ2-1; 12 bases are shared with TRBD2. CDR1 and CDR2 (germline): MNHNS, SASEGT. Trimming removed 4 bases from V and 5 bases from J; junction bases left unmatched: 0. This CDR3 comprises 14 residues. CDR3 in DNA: TGTGCCAGCAGTGGACTAGCGGGAGACAATGAGCAGTTCTTC. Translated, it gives CASSGLAGDNEQFF.

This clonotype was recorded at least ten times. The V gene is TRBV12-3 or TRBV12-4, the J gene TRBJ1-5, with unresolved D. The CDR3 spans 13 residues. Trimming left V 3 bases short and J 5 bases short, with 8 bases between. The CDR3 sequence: CASSFVGDQPQHF. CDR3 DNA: TGTGCCAGCAGTTTCGTAGGTGATCAGCCCCAGCATTTT.

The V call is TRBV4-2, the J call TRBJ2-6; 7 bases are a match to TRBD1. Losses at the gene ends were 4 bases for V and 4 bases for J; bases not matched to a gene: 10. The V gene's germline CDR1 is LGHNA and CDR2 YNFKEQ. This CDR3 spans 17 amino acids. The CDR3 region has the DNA TGTGCCAGCAGCCGCCCCGACAGGGCTTCCGGGGCCAACGTCCTGACTTTC. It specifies CASSRPDRASGANVLTF.

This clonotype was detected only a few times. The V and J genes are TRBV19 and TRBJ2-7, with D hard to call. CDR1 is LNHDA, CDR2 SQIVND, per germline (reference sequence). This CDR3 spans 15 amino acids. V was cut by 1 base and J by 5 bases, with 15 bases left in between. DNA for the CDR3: TGTGCCAGTAGTATAGCGGTTGGCAGCTTGAACGAGCAGTACTTC. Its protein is CASSIAVGSLNEQYF.

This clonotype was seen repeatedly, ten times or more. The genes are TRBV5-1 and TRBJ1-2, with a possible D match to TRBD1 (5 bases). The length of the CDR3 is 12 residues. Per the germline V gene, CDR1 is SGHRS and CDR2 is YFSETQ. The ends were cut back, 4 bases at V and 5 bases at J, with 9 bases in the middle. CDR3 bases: TGCGCCAGCAGCACTCAGGGTTATGGCTACACCTTC. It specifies CASSTQGYGYTF.

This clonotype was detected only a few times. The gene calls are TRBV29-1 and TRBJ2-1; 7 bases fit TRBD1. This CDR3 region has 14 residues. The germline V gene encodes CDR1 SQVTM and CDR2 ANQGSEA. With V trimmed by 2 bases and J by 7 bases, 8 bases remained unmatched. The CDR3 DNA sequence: TGCAGCGTTGAATGGGGCTTGACAGGGAATGAGCAGTTCTTC. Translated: CSVEWGLTGNEQFF.

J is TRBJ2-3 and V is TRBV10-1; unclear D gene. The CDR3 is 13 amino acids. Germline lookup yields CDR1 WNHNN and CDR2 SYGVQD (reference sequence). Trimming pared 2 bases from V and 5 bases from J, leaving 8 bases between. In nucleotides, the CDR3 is TGCGCCAGCAGTGAGACCCCCGGAGATACGCAGTATTTT. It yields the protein CASSETPGDTQYF.

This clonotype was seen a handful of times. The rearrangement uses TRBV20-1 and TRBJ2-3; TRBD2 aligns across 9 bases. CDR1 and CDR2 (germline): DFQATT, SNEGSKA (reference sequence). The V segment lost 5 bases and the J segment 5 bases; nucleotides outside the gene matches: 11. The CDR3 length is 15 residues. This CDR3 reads CSAGWAGGYIDTQYF. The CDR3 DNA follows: TGCAGTGCTGGATGGGCGGGGGGGTATATAGATACGCAGTATTTT.

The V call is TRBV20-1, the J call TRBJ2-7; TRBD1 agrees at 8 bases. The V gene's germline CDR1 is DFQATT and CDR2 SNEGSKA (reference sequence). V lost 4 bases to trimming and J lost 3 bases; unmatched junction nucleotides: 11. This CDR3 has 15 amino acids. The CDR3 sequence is CSAKAGQGPDYEQYF. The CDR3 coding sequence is TGCAGTGCTAAGGCAGGACAGGGACCCGACTACGAGCAGTACTTC.

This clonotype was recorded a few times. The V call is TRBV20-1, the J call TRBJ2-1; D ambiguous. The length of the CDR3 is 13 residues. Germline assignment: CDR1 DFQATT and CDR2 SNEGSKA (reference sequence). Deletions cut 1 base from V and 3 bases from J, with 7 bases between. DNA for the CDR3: TGCAGTGCTAGAGGTCTAGACTACAATGAGCAGTTCTTC. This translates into CSARGLDYNEQFF.

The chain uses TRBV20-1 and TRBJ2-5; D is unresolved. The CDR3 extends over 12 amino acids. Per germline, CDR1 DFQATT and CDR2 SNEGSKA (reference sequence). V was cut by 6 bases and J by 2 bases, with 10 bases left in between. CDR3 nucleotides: TGCAGTGCGAAGTGGGGACAAGAGACCCAGTACTTC. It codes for CSAKWGQETQYF.

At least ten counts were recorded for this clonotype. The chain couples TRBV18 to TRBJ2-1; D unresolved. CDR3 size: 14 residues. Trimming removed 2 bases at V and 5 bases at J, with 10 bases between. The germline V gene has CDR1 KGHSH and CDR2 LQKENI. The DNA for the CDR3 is TGTGCCAGCTCACCATTCGTGGGGAACAATGAGCAGTTCTTC. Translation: CASSPFVGNNEQFF.

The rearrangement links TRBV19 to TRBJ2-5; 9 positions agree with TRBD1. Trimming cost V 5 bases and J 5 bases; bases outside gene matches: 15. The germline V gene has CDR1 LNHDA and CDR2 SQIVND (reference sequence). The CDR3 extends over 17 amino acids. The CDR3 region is CASSPGTGFWGRETQYF. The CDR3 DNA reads TGTGCCAGTAGTCCCGGGACAGGGTTTTGGGGTAGGGAGACCCAGTACTTC. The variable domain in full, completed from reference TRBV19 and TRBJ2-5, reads DGGITQSPKYLFRKEGQNVTLSCEQNLNHDAMYWYRQDPGQGLRLIYYSQIVNDFQKGDIAEGYSVSREKKESFPLTVTSAQKNPTAFYLCASSPGTGFWGRETQYFGPGTRLLVL.

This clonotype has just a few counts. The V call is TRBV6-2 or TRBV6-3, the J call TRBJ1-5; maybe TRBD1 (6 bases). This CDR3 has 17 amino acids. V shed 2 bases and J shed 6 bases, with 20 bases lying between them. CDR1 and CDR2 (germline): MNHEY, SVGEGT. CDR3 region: CASSYGRSGAFSQPQHF. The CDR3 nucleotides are TGTGCCAGCAGTTACGGTAGGTCGGGGGCCTTCAGTCAGCCCCAGCATTTT.

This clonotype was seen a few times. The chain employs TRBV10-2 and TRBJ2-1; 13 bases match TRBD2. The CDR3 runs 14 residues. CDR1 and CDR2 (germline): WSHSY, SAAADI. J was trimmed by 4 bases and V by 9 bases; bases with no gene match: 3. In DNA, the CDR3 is TGCGCCAGTAAACTAGCGGGGGGGTACAATGAGCAGTTCTTC. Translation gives CASKLAGGYNEQFF.

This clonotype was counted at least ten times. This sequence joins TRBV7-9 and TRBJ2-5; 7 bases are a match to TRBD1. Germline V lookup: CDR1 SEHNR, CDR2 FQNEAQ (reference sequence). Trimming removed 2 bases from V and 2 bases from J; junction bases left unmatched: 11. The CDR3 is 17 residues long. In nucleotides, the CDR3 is TGTGCCAGCAGCTTACCGGCCTACACAGGGGCTCAAGAGACCCAGTACTTC. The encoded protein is CASSLPAYTGAQETQYF.

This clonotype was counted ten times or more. The CDR3 loop is CATSKRTGTYNSPLHF. In nucleotides, the CDR3 is TGTGCCACCAGCAAGAGGACAGGGACTTATAATTCACCCCTCCACTTT. The J gene is TRBJ1-6, the V gene TRBV15; 8 bases fit TRBD1. The V gene's germline CDR1 is LNHNV and CDR2 YYDKDF (reference sequence). The CDR3 is 16 residues long. The junction had 6 bases not matched to a gene; V was cut back by 4 bases and J by 4 bases.

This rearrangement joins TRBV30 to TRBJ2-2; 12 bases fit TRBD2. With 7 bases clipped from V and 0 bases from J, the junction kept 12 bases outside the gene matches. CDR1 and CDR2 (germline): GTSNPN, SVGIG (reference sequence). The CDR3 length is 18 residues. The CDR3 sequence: CASRYTGTSGSNTGELFF. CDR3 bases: TGTGCCTCGAGATACACCGGGACTAGCGGGTCGAACACCGGGGAGCTGTTTTTT.